Given below is one T cell receptor (beta chain) in context. Its antigen is unknown. Clones were sequenced by immunoSEQ multiplex PCR, and TCRdb holds only the in-frame ones, with some missing. The sample shows around 130,000 clones, 80% to 95% of them seen only once. These data originate in a study of T cell responses to AZD1222 COVID-19 vaccine. Study-wide points: Close to half of spike-specific TCRs reportedly recognize unmutated variant regions. Donor demographics were predominantly white British with a female majority; clonal diversity may be underestimated. Every sample of the repertoires postdated the peak T cell response.

V gave up 8 bases and J gave up 15 bases; unmatched junction bases: 10. The CDR3 covers 11 residues. The sequenced sample was peripheral blood, obtained 28 days after the second AZD1222 dose. This rearrangement joins TRBV12-3 or TRBV12-4 to TRBJ2-1; 7 bases are a match to TRBD2. The receptor comes from an adult who received the AZD1222 COVID-19 vaccine. CDR3 nucleotide sequence: TGTGCCAGCGGGCGCTGGGGGGAGGGGTTCTTC. Amino acid sequence: CASGRWGEGFF.